The 25 T cell receptor beta chains presented below share a single source sample, sequenced in a study of cytotoxic CD8 clonotypes in ibrutinib-treated CLL. The assay was immunoSEQ multiplex PCR, and TCRdb's table has in-frame clones only and misses some. This sample has tens of thousands of clones, with around 70% found just once. The source material was PBMCs, sampled after 12 months of ibrutinib treatment. The receptors derive from a human donor with chronic lymphocytic leukemia.

V usage is TRBV7-3 and J usage is TRBJ1-1, with D uncertain. CDR3 length: 14 residues. In germline, CDR1 is SGHTA, CDR2 FQGTGA. V lost 2 bases and J lost 5, with 12 bases in between. CDR3 nucleotides: TGTGCCAGCAGCTTAGGTTTTCCCGGGACTGAAGCTTTCTTT. Translating it yields CASSLGFPGTEAFF.

The chain recombines TRBV29-1 with TRBJ2-7, with a weak D call TRBD1 (6 bases). The CDR3 is 14 amino acids. Germline CDR1 is SQVTM and CDR2 is ANQGSEA. V was trimmed by 6 bases and J by 5 bases, leaving 20 bases between them. Here the CDR3 reads CSVGTGLLGNEQYF. Written as DNA, the CDR3 is TGCAGCGTGGGAACAGGGCTACTAGGGAACGAGCAGTACTTC.

This sequence joins TRBV30 and TRBJ2-5; D ambiguous. The germline V gene encodes CDR1 GTSNPN and CDR2 SVGIG (reference sequence). The CDR3 spans 14 residues. V was shortened by 3 bases and J by 2 bases, with 13 bases between the two germline ends. The CDR3 coding sequence is TGTGCCTGGAGCCGCAGGACCCTGCAAGAGACCCAGTACTTC. This translates into CAWSRRTLQETQYF.

V is TRBV7-2 and J is TRBJ1-2; the D gene is possibly TRBD1 (6 bases). This CDR3 is built from 13 residues. V gave up 6 bases and J gave up 4 bases, with 12 bases separating them. From germline, CDR1 is SGHTA and CDR2 FQGNSA. CDR3 DNA sequence: TGTGCCAGCAGGTACAGGGAGGGCTATGGCTACACCTTC. Translation: CASRYREGYGYTF.

There are a few counts of this clone. Within the sample, other DNA sequences also encode this same CDR3. The chain couples TRBV28 to TRBJ2-3, with 7 bases aligning to TRBD1. Looked up from germline, CDR1 is MDHEN and CDR2 is SYDVKM. This CDR3 has 13 amino acids. The J segment lost 4 bases and the V segment lost 4 bases, leaving 2 bases of the junction unmatched. The CDR3 here is CASSSGTADTQYF. The CDR3 nucleotides are TGTGCCAGCAGTTCCGGGACAGCAGATACGCAGTATTTT.

J is TRBJ1-2 and V is TRBV5-1; no clear D. This CDR3 has 13 residues. V lost 3 bases to trimming and J lost 5 bases, with 11 bases between them. Germline CDR1 and CDR2: SGHRS and YFSETQ. DNA for the CDR3: TGCGCCAGCAGCTCGGGTGGGGATTATGGCTACACCTTC. It is translated as CASSSGGDYGYTF.

The chain is built from TRBV7-8 and TRBJ1-5; D ambiguous. With 5 bases removed from V and 0 bases from J, the gap between germline ends came to 11 bases. From germline, CDR1 is SGHVS and CDR2 FQNEAQ. This CDR3 contains 15 residues. The CDR3 sequence: CASSGGENSNQPQHF. CDR3 in DNA: TGTGCCAGCAGCGGCGGAGAAAATAGCAATCAGCCCCAGCATTTT.

The V gene is TRBV28, the J gene TRBJ1-6; D not certain. In germline, CDR1 is MDHEN, CDR2 SYDVKM. The CDR3 contains 15 residues. Trimming cost V 2 bases and J 9 bases, with 14 bases left between them. The CDR3 reads CASSLPFRFVSPLHF. In nucleotides, the CDR3 is TGTGCCAGCAGTTTACCATTTCGGTTTGTTTCACCCCTCCACTTT.

The genes are TRBV7-9 and TRBJ1-5; D perhaps matches TRBD1 (5 bases). The CDR3 spans 15 residues. Germline lookup yields CDR1 SEHNR and CDR2 FQNEAQ (reference sequence). The V end lost 0 bases, the J end lost 5 bases, and 11 bases lay between the germline ends. CDR3 region: CASSLALGGDQPQHF. CDR3 in DNA: TGTGCCAGCAGCTTAGCGCTGGGGGGGGATCAGCCCCAGCATTTT. Full variable domain (remainder filled in from reference TRBV7-9 and TRBJ1-5): DTGVSQNPRHKITKRGQNVTFRCDPISEHNRLYWYRQTLGQGPEFLTYFQNEAQLEKSRLLSDRFSAERPKGSFSTLEIQRTEQGDSAMYLCASSLALGGDQPQHFGDGTRLSIL.

The chain joins TRBV5-1 to TRBJ1-1; D unclear. The CDR3 has 13 residues. From germline, CDR1 is SGHRS and CDR2 YFSETQ. The V gene lost 4 bases and the J gene lost 3 bases, with 10 bases spanning the gap. The CDR3 coding sequence is TGCGCCAGCAGCCAGGTGGGCGACACTGAAGCTTTCTTT. It translates to CASSQVGDTEAFF. The entire variable domain, with the rest obtained from reference TRBV5-1 and TRBJ1-1, is as follows: KAGVTQTPRYLIKTRGQQVTLSCSPISGHRSVSWYQQTPGQGLQFLFEYFSETQRNKGNFPGRFSGRQFSNSRSEMNVSTLELGDSALYLCASSQVGDTEAFFGQGTRLTVV.

This clone was seen a few times. V usage is TRBV18 and J usage is TRBJ1-3; 8 nucleotides line up with TRBD1. After removal of 6 bases from V and 1 base from J, the junction contained 11 bases not matched to a gene. The CDR3 spans 17 residues. CDR1 KGHSH and CDR2 LQKENI come from the germline V gene. The CDR3 DNA is TGTGCCAGCTCGTCGCTGATGACAGGGGAATCTGGAAACACCATATATTTT. Translated: CASSSLMTGESGNTIYF.

V gene TRBV7-6 combines with J gene TRBJ2-3; D perhaps matches TRBD1 (8 bases). CDR3 length: 17 residues. Per the germline V gene, CDR1 is SGHVS and CDR2 is FNYEAQ. V was pared by 1 base and J by 3 bases, with 17 bases between. In nucleotides, the CDR3 is TGTGCCAGCAGCTTAGAGGGTAACAGGGGGGGGACAGATACGCAGTATTTT. Translation gives CASSLEGNRGGTDTQYF.

Only a few counts were recorded for this clone. J is TRBJ2-7 and V is TRBV6-6; D unclear. The V end was cut by 2 bases, the J end by 2 bases, with 7 bases between. The CDR3 is 13 residues long. The V gene's germline CDR1 is MNHNY and CDR2 SVGAGI (reference sequence). The CDR3 region has the DNA TGTGCCAGCAGTTACGGCAGCCCCTACGAGCAGTACTTC. This codes for CASSYGSPYEQYF.

The chain links TRBV11-1 to TRBJ2-3; 12 bases match TRBD1. This CDR3 spans 16 amino acids. Germline V gene sequence: CDR1 SGHAT, CDR2 FQDESV (reference sequence). V was pared by 5 bases and J by 4 bases, with 7 bases of the junction left unmatched. DNA of the CDR3: TGTGCCAGCAGCCCCCGGGACAGGGGGCTTCCAGATACGCAGTATTTT. Translated, it gives CASSPRDRGLPDTQYF.

The J gene is TRBJ1-6, the V gene TRBV27; 7 bases fit TRBD1. This CDR3 has 16 residues. Unmatched junction bases numbered 9, after V lost 4 bases and J lost 6 bases. Germline CDR1 MNHEY, CDR2 SMNVEV (reference sequence). CDR3 region: CASSSRGRQINSPLHF. The CDR3 bases are TGTGCCAGCAGTTCCAGGGGGAGACAAATTAATTCACCCCTCCACTTT.

This chain uses TRBV27 with TRBJ1-1; 9 nucleotides match TRBD1. The CDR3 length is 14 residues. CDR1 MNHEY and CDR2 SMNVEV come from the germline V gene (reference sequence). Germline trimming cut 5 bases from V and 7 bases from J; bases unmatched to any gene: 8. CDR3 loop: CASSLSTGGIEAFF. CDR3 sequence (DNA): TGTGCCAGCAGTCTCTCCACAGGGGGCATTGAAGCTTTCTTT.

V and J are TRBV6-1 and TRBJ1-5; D gene unclear. Germline lookup yields CDR1 MNHNS and CDR2 SASEGT. There are 11 residues in the CDR3. The V end was cut by 5 bases, the J end by 4 bases, with 3 bases between. The CDR3 DNA reads as TGTGCCAGCAGTCTTAATCAGCCCCAGCATTTT. This sequence encodes CASSLNQPQHF.

This clone was picked up a small number of times. The gene calls are TRBV5-1 and TRBJ2-7, with D possibly called TRBD1 or TRBD2 (5 bases each). V was clipped by 0 bases and J by 0 bases, with 7 bases between them. The CDR3 is 14 residues long. The V gene's germline CDR1 is SGHRS and CDR2 YFSETQ. CDR3 protein: CASSLGDLSYEQYF. CDR3 coding DNA: TGCGCCAGCAGCTTGGGGGACCTCTCCTACGAGCAGTACTTC.

CDR3: CASRKTSGETQYF. The CDR3, as DNA: TGTGCCAGCCGAAAGACTAGCGGAGAGACCCAGTACTTC. V and J are TRBV2 and TRBJ2-5, with 9 bases identical to TRBD2. Germline lookup yields CDR1 SNHLY and CDR2 FYNNEI. This CDR3 is 13 amino acids long. With 8 bases clipped from V and 4 bases from J, the junction kept 5 bases outside the gene matches.

V and J are TRBV4-1 and TRBJ1-4, with no clear D. The CDR3 runs 12 residues. V lost 4 bases and J 7 bases, leaving 7 bases between the germline ends. Germline V gene sequence: CDR1 MGHRA, CDR2 YSYEKL. The CDR3 sequence is CASSRAGEKLFF. In DNA form, the CDR3 reads TGCGCCAGCAGCCGGGCGGGTGAAAAACTGTTTTTT.

This chain connects TRBV5-4 to TRBJ2-5; 7 bases agree with TRBD1. CDR1 is SGHNT, CDR2 YYREEE, per germline (reference sequence). The CDR3 spans 14 residues. The V and J ends lost 4 bases and 5 bases, in that order; junction bases with no gene match: 8. CDR3 in amino acids: CASSGTGVGETQYF. DNA for the CDR3: TGTGCCAGCAGCGGAACAGGGGTGGGCGAGACCCAGTACTTC.

This clone has just a few counts. The chain employs TRBV19 and TRBJ1-4; a possible D gene is TRBD1 (5 bases). Trimming shortened V by 6 bases and J by 2 bases, and 13 bases separated the two germline ends. The CDR3 runs 15 residues. Germline V lookup: CDR1 LNHDA, CDR2 SQIVND (reference sequence). In DNA, the CDR3 is TGTGCCAGTAGAAACTCTCGGGGCACTAATGAAAAACTGTTTTTT. Translation: CASRNSRGTNEKLFF. The full variable domain, rest sourced from reference TRBV19 and TRBJ1-4, is DGGITQSPKYLFRKEGQNVTLSCEQNLNHDAMYWYRQDPGQGLRLIYYSQIVNDFQKGDIAEGYSVSREKKESFPLTVTSAQKNPTAFYLCASRNSRGTNEKLFFGSGTQLSVL.

V usage is TRBV4-1 and J usage is TRBJ2-7, with TRBD1 matching over 9 bases. Germline CDR1 and CDR2: MGHRA and YSYEKL. The CDR3 spans 15 residues. Trimming at V came to 3 bases and at J to 2 bases, leaving 5 bases not matched to a gene. CDR3: CASSHYRDRAYEQYF. The CDR3 region has the DNA TGCGCCAGCAGCCACTACCGGGACAGGGCCTACGAGCAGTACTTC.

The gene calls are TRBV4-2 and TRBJ2-7; a weak D match, TRBD2 (7 bases). The CDR3 runs to 17 residues. Looked up from germline, CDR1 is LGHNA and CDR2 is YNFKEQ. V was shortened by 6 bases and J by 0 bases, with 21 bases between the two germline ends. The CDR3 DNA sequence: TGTGCCAGCAGTCATCTTTTACAGGGACTAAGCTCCTACGAGCAGTACTTC. Its translation is CASSHLLQGLSSYEQYF.

This clone was seen a few times. The DNA for the CDR3 is TGTGCCAGCAGCCCGGAGGGAAGAGCGGGCACCTTC. It codes for CASSPEGRAGTF. The chain uses TRBV5-6 and TRBJ1-2; no definite D call. Germline V gene sequence: CDR1 SGHDT, CDR2 YYEEEE. The CDR3 covers 12 residues. The ends were cut back, 4 bases at V and 13 bases at J, with 17 bases in the middle.